Presented here are 20 T cell receptor beta chains from one specimen sequenced in a study of metastatic and nonmetastatic thyroid tumors. Among the patients, none had received any treatment before thyroid surgery. TCRdb re-called clones via MiXCR from the PCR reads. The sample records 40,000 to 45,000 clones, under 4% being singletons. Input material: blood. These receptors came from a female donor with papillary thyroid cancer or a benign thyroid nodule (not recorded which). Some clones in this sample may be carry-over from other donors' samples.

There are many counts of this clone. The rearrangement links TRBV28 to TRBJ1-3; no reliable D call. This CDR3 comprises 15 residues. V was pared by 6 bases and J by 4 bases, with 16 bases between. CDR1 MDHEN and CDR2 SYDVKM come from the germline V gene. CDR3 region: CASSHGVLRGNTIYF. The CDR3 nucleotides read TGTGCCAGCAGCCATGGTGTCCTGAGAGGAAACACCATATATTTT. Filled out from reference TRBV28 and TRBJ1-3, the complete variable domain reads DVKVTQSSRYLVKRTGEKVFLECVQDMDHENMFWYRQDPGLGLRLIYFSYDVKMKEKGDIPEGYSVSREKKERFSLILESASTNQTSMYLCASSHGVLRGNTIYFGEGSWLTVV.

This clone was detected only a few times. The CDR3 DNA reads TGCAGTGCTAGTGAGGGCGACGAGCAGTACTTC. It codes for CSASEGDEQYF. The chain has TRBV20-1 and TRBJ2-7; the D gene is possibly TRBD2 (5 bases). CDR3 length: 11 residues. CDR1 and CDR2 from the germline V gene are DFQATT and SNEGSKA (reference sequence). Trimming took off 3 bases at V and 5 bases at J, with 8 bases between the two ends.

This clone was picked up many times. The genes are TRBV6-1 and TRBJ1-1; D is possibly TRBD1 (5 bases). This CDR3 contains 14 residues. Between the trimmed V and J ends, which lost 4 bases and 0 bases, there was a span of 9 bases. The germline CDR1 and CDR2 sequences are MNHNS and SASEGT. In nucleotides, the CDR3 is TGTGCCAGCAGTGTTGGGGGACTGAACACTGAAGCTTTCTTT. Amino acids: CASSVGGLNTEAFF.

The table lists this clone with many counts. Other DNA sequences in this specimen translate into the identical CDR3. The chain uses TRBV15 and TRBJ1-5, with D possibly matching TRBD1 (6 bases). Germline V gives CDR1 LNHNV, CDR2 YYDKDF (reference sequence). CDR3 length: 15 residues. V shed 5 bases and J shed 6 bases, with 17 bases lying between them. The DNA for the CDR3 is TGTGCCACCAGCGAGAGACCTGGGGGGGCTCAGCCCCAGCATTTT. It specifies CATSERPGGAQPQHF.

This clone was observed at least ten times. The V gene is TRBV19, the J gene TRBJ2-1, with 7 bases lining up with TRBD1. V dropped 5 bases and J dropped 9; count of bases not matched to a gene: 13. Germline V gene sequence: CDR1 LNHDA, CDR2 SQIVND (reference sequence). The CDR3 has 15 amino acids. Written as DNA, the CDR3 is TGTGCCAGTAGTGGCTCCGGACAGGTATTCGGTGAGCAGTTCTTC. This translates into CASSGSGQVFGEQFF.

This clone was seen a handful of times. V gene TRBV6-1 combines with J gene TRBJ1-6; D unresolved. Trimming left V 2 bases short and J 10 bases short, with 15 bases between. The CDR3 has 15 amino acids. Germline assignment: CDR1 MNHNS and CDR2 SASEGT. The CDR3 loop reads CASSETDVGSSPLHF. In nucleotides, the CDR3 is TGTGCCAGCAGTGAAACAGATGTAGGGAGCTCACCCCTCCACTTT.

This chain's CDR3 is CASMGMTEAFF. CDR3 bases: TGTGCCAGCATGGGGATGACTGAAGCTTTCTTT. This sequence joins TRBV6-1 and TRBJ1-1, with unresolved D. CDR1 is MNHNS, CDR2 SASEGT, per germline. This CDR3 comprises 11 residues. Deletions cut 7 bases from V and 5 bases from J, with 8 bases between.

This clone has more than one count but fewer than ten. The V gene is TRBV5-1, the J gene TRBJ2-2; maybe TRBD1 (5 bases). Trimming left V 4 bases short and J 0 bases short, with 10 bases between. The germline V gene encodes CDR1 SGHRS and CDR2 YFSETQ. The CDR3 sequence is 15 residues long. The CDR3 sequence: CASSQDSPNTGELFF. Written as DNA, the CDR3 is TGCGCCAGCAGCCAAGACAGCCCGAACACCGGGGAGCTGTTTTTT.

This clone has at least ten counts. The chain couples TRBV6-1 to TRBJ2-5; unclear D gene. The germline V and J ends were trimmed by 3 bases and 1 base, with 6 bases remaining between them. Germline V gene data show CDR1 as MNHNS and CDR2 as SASEGT. There are 13 residues in the CDR3. In DNA form, the CDR3 reads TGTGCCAGCAGTGACTGGAGCCAAGAGACCCAGTACTTC. This codes for CASSDWSQETQYF.

This clone appeared a few times. The gene calls are TRBV2 and TRBJ1-3; D uncertain. V gave up 2 bases and J gave up 0 bases, with 8 bases separating them. In germline, CDR1 is SNHLY, CDR2 FYNNEI. The CDR3 is 15 residues long. In nucleotides, the CDR3 is TGTGCCAGCAGTGAACTTTCGTCCTCTGGAAACACCATATATTTT. Translating it yields CASSELSSSGNTIYF.

This clone was found many times. An end of the junction differs from the germline gene, which may be a read error. The same CDR3 also results from other DNA sequences found in this sample. The V gene is TRBV7-7, the J gene TRBJ2-1; 11 bases match TRBD1. This CDR3 has 15 residues. Germline V gene lookup returns CDR1 SSHAT and CDR2 FNYEAQ (reference sequence). CDR3 nucleotide sequence: TGTGCTAGCAGCTTGGGACAGGGGGTTTACAATGAGCAGTTCTTC. It yields the protein CASSLGQGVYNEQFF.

Ten or more counts support this clone. The chain carries TRBV11-2 and TRBJ2-1; 12 nucleotides match TRBD2. J gave up 9 bases and V 4 bases, and 13 bases lay outside the gene matches. The CDR3 length is 17 residues. Looked up from germline, CDR1 is SGHAT and CDR2 is FQNNGV. This CDR3 is CASSSRGLAGTPGEQFF. The CDR3 region has the DNA TGTGCCAGCAGCTCCAGAGGACTAGCGGGAACCCCTGGTGAGCAGTTCTTC.

This clone was recorded at least ten times. The rearrangement links TRBV12-3 or TRBV12-4 to TRBJ2-5; maybe TRBD1 (5 bases). Trimming stripped 3 bases from V and 4 bases from J, with 12 bases between. This CDR3 has 14 amino acids. The CDR3 region is CASSLAGWVETQYF. The DNA for the CDR3 is TGTGCCAGCAGTTTGGCAGGGTGGGTAGAGACCCAGTACTTC.

This clone was found many times. V usage is TRBV3-1 and J usage is TRBJ2-1, with TRBD2 matching 14 bases. J gave up 6 bases and V 0 bases, and 7 bases lay outside the gene matches. Germline V gives CDR1 LGHDT, CDR2 YNNKEL (reference sequence). CDR3 length equals 18 residues. CDR3 residues: CASSQDPGTSGSPNEQFF. CDR3 nucleotides: TGTGCCAGCAGCCAAGACCCCGGGACTAGCGGGAGTCCCAATGAGCAGTTCTTC.

The chain links TRBV28 to TRBJ1-5; D might be TRBD1 (6 bases). Looked up from germline, CDR1 is MDHEN and CDR2 is SYDVKM. This CDR3 is built from 14 residues. V lost 5 bases and J 5 bases, leaving 13 bases between the germline ends. CDR3 protein: CASSEGRGDQPQHF. The CDR3 coding sequence is TGTGCCAGCAGTGAAGGGAGGGGGGATCAGCCCCAGCATTTT.

The gene calls are TRBV19 and TRBJ2-7; TRBD1 or TRBD2 may be the D gene (5 bases each). The CDR3 is 15 amino acids. The V gene lost 3 bases and the J gene lost 3 bases, with 15 bases spanning the gap. Germline V lookup: CDR1 LNHDA, CDR2 SQIVND (reference sequence). This CDR3 reads CASSIVGEGNYEQYF. As DNA, the CDR3 is TGTGCCAGTAGTATCGTAGGAGAGGGGAACTACGAGCAGTACTTC.

This sequence joins TRBV6-1 and TRBJ2-3, with D maybe TRBD2 (6 bases). CDR1 is MNHNS, CDR2 SASEGT, per germline. V was shortened by 6 bases and J by 1 base, with 17 bases between the two germline ends. The CDR3 consists of 16 residues. The CDR3 DNA follows: TGTGCCAGCAGCTCCCGGGGGTCACACCGCACAGATACGCAGTATTTT. Amino acid sequence: CASSSRGSHRTDTQYF.

The table lists this clone with a few counts. This chain's CDR3 is CASSLIDDPEAFF. DNA of the CDR3: TGCGCCAGCAGCTTGATAGACGACCCCGAAGCTTTCTTT. The chain carries TRBV5-1 and TRBJ1-1, with no clear D. Trimming removed 1 base at V and 8 bases at J, with 12 bases between. The CDR3 length is 13 residues. Looked up from germline, CDR1 is SGHRS and CDR2 is YFSETQ.

This clone was seen at least ten times. V is TRBV13 and J is TRBJ2-1; 8 bases are shared with TRBD2. CDR3 length equals 16 residues. V shed 1 base and J 8 bases; nucleotides not matched to a gene: 10. CDR1 is PRHDT and CDR2 is FYEKMQ in the germline V gene (reference sequence). The CDR3 region is CASSLAKRPGGDEQFF. The CDR3 DNA follows: TGTGCCAGCAGCTTAGCGAAGCGTCCCGGGGGGGATGAGCAGTTCTTC.

The sample holds a few counts of this clone. The chain employs TRBV7-3 and TRBJ1-2; 9 bases fit TRBD1. Unmatched junction bases numbered 4, after V lost 5 bases and J lost 6 bases. The CDR3 runs to 13 residues. CDR1 is SGHTA, CDR2 FQGTGA, per germline. CDR3 in DNA: TGTGCCAGCAGCCCAGACAGGGGGAATGGCTACACCTTC. This sequence encodes CASSPDRGNGYTF.